This T cell receptor (beta chain) came from a study of cytotoxic CD8 clonotypes in ibrutinib-treated CLL. Produced via immunoSEQ multiplex PCR; TCRdb's table is partial and in-frame only. Here the sample spans around 130,000 clones, around 80% being singletons. Trimming removed 5 bases from V and 2 bases from J, with 15 bases in between. The CDR3 has 15 amino acids. Germline values: CDR1 SNHLY, CDR2 FYNNEI. The TCR originated in a human donor with chronic lymphocytic leukemia. The V gene is TRBV2, the J gene TRBJ2-5; possible D gene TRBD1, 8 bases. The source was PBMCs, collected after 24 months of ibrutinib treatment. The CDR3 DNA reads as TGTGCCAGCAGTCCACAGGGGGGGGGACAAGAGACCCAGTACTTC. Translated, it gives CASSPQGGGQETQYF.